Listed below are T cell receptor beta chains from one sample, sequenced in a study of cytomegalovirus exposure and HLA in healthy donors. Method: immunoSEQ multiplex PCR; TCRdb's copy keeps in-frame clones and lacks some. This sample has fewer than 250,000 clones, with roughly 79% found just once. The material sequenced was PBMCs. The receptor source for this set is a man aged 18-30 years in good health and CMV-seronegative. Both conserved end residues are part of each CDR3. Fields, in order: J gene, clone size, V gene, CDR3 protein. Where a row states a size, it is once, few, many or the class of an expanded clone; other rows omit it.

TRBJ2-7	-	TRBV13	CASSLRIPGYEQYF
TRBJ2-7	-	TRBV6-5	CASSPANGLSYEQYF
TRBJ2-3	-	TRBV6-4	CASSVGFTGSTDTQYF
TRBJ1-1	-	TRBV30	CAWSMGQDMNTEAFF
TRBJ1-1	-	TRBV18	CASSQRSGEGPGAFF
TRBJ2-2	-	TRBV29-1	CSVDETGTDLTGELFF
TRBJ1-3	-	TRBV7-2	CASSPGQGAGNTIYF
TRBJ1-2	-	TRBV28	CASLQGNYGYTF
TRBJ2-5	-	TRBV7-2	CASSLRRTSGRDYQEAQYF
TRBJ2-7	once	TRBV6-4	CASSDDIYEQYF
TRBJ1-3	-	TRBV28	CASSVTDRGGNTIYF
TRBJ2-3	-	TRBV14	CASSHGLAGGPTDTQYF
TRBJ2-1	-	TRBV9	CASSDGPNYGEQFF
TRBJ1-4	-	TRBV5-1	CASSAWAGNEKLFF
TRBJ2-7	-	TRBV7-3	CASSTFLAASSYEQYF
TRBJ2-1	-	TRBV29-1	CSSDRVNNEQFF
TRBJ1-6	-	TRBV21-1	CASSRLPSSYNSPLHF
TRBJ1-4	-	TRBV28	CASSPDNGFVGGHTEKLFF
TRBJ2-2	-	TRBV7-2	CASSPGTGNTGELFF
TRBJ2-1	-	TRBV28	CASSLLYEGVSSYNEQFF
TRBJ2-1	-	TRBV4-3	CASSQFGSSVSPNEQFF
TRBJ1-1	-	TRBV4-3	CASSQNPGQGNTEAFF
TRBJ1-1	-	TRBV9	CASSVGLQNTEAFF
TRBJ2-3	-	TRBV11-2	CASSLHMISTDTQYF
TRBJ2-3	-	TRBV5-1	CASSLWGSGGASTDTQYF
TRBJ1-2	-	TRBV28	CASSSGQGRNGYTF
TRBJ2-3	-	TRBV28	CASSFLASGTNTDTQYF
TRBJ2-3	-	TRBV11-2	CASSLDAERAERGDTQYF
TRBJ2-2	-	TRBV7-3	CASSLGPRGKGETGELFF
TRBJ2-7	-	TRBV1	CTSSPRTGSSYEQYF
TRBJ2-7	-	TRBV27	CASSSGQGFYEQYF
-	once	TRBV11-2	CASSFAGGPGYEQYF
TRBJ2-7	-	TRBV6-6	CASSVTGTLSYEQYF
TRBJ2-1	once	TRBV29-1	CSVGAGGPYNEQFF
TRBJ1-5	-	TRBV5-4	CASSLDGTGGDQPQHF
TRBJ2-7	-	TRBV4-1	CASSQILSGGGIVEQYF
TRBJ2-7	-	TRBV7-9	CASSLSGSGEQYF
TRBJ1-1	-	TRBV7-9	CSSSLYGQGSTEAFF
TRBJ2-2	-	TRBV13	CASSFVANTGELFF
TRBJ1-2	-	TRBV6-5	CASSPTTDYGYTF